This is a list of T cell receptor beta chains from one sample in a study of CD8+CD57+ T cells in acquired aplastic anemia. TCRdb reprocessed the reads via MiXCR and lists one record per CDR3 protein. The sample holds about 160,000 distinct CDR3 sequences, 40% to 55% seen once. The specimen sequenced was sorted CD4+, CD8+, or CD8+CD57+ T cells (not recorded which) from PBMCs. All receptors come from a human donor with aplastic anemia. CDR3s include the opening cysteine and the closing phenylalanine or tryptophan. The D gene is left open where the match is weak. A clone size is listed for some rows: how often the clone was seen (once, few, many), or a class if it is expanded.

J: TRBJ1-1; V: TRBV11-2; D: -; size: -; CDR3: CASSEGRITEAFF; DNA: TGTGCCAGCAGCGAGGGGCGGATAACTGAAGCTTTCTTT
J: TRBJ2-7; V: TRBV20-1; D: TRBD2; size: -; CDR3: CSARGTGGPIEQYF; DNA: TGCAGTGCTAGAGGGACGGGAGGGCCAATAGAGCAGTACTTC
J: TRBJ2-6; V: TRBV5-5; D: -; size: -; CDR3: CASSFSGSSGANVLTF; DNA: TGTGCCAGCAGCTTTTCGGGGAGCTCTGGGGCCAACGTCCTGACTTTC
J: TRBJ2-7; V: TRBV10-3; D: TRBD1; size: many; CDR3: CAISGRHRQGTDSYEQYF; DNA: TGTGCCATCAGTGGGCGGCATAGACAGGGGACAGACTCCTACGAGCAGTACTTC
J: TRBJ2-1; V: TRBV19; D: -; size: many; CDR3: CASSTSVHNEQFF; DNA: TGTGCCAGTAGTACTAGCGTGCACAATGAGCAGTTCTTC
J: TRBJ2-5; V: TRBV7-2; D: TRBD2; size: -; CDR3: CASSLGSGLAPKAQYF; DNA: TGTGCCAGCAGCTTAGGTTCGGGACTAGCCCCCAAGGCCCAGTACTTC
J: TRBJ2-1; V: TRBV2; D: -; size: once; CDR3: CASRQDGNYNEQFF; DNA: TGTGCCAGCAGGCAGGACGGAAACTACAATGAGCAGTTCTTC
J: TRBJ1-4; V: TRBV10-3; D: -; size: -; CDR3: CAISSYPGDNEKLFF; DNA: TGTGCCATCAGTTCTTACCCAGGCGACAATGAAAAACTGTTTTTT
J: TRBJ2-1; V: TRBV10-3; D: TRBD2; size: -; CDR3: CAISESGGRSTHEQFF; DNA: TGTGCCATCAGTGAGTCTGGCGGGAGGAGTACACATGAGCAGTTCTTC
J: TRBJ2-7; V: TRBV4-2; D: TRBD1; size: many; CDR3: CASSHSGTGQYEQYF; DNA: TGTGCCAGCAGCCACTCGGGGACAGGTCAATACGAGCAGTACTTC
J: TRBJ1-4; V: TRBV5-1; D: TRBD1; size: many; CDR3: CASGLQGANEKLFF; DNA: TGCGCCAGCGGTCTCCAGGGGGCGAATGAAAAACTGTTTTTT
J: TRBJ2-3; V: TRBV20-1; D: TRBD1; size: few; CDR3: CSARDPVGGADTQYF; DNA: TGCAGTGCTAGAGATCCGGTAGGGGGCGCAGATACGCAGTATTTT
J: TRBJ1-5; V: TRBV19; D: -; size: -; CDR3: CASSDTGQGQPQHF; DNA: TGTGCCAGTAGTGATACAGGGCAAGGGCAGCCCCAGCATTTT
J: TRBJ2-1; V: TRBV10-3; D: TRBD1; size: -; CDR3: CAISEWGQADNKQFF; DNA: TGTGCCATCAGTGAGTGGGGACAGGCCGACAATAAGCAGTTCTTC
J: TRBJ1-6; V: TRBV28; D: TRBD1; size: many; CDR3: CATRQGDSPLHF; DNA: TGTGCCACACGACAGGGAGATTCACCCCTCCACTTT
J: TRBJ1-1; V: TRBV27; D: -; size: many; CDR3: CASSLSVVGTEAFF; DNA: TGTGCCAGCAGTTTGAGTGTTGTAGGCACTGAAGCTTTCTTT
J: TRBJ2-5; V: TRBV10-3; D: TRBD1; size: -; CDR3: CASSETGGQTQYF; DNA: TGTGCCAGCAGTGAGACAGGGGGGCAGACCCAGTACTTC
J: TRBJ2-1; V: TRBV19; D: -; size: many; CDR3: CASSEGDPDWGNEQFF; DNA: TGTGCCAGTAGTGAAGGGGACCCCGACTGGGGCAATGAGCAGTTCTTC
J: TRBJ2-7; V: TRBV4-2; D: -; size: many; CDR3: CASSQEAWTTTYEQYF; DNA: TGTGCCAGCAGCCAAGAGGCCTGGACTACCACCTACGAGCAGTACTTC
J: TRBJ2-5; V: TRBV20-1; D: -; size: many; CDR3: CSAPPRGQPQETQYF; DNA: TGCAGTGCTCCCCCTAGGGGCCAGCCACAAGAGACCCAGTACTTC
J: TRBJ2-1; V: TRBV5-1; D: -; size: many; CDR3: CASSQRPPGQFF; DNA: TGCGCCAGCAGCCAAAGACCCCCCGGTCAGTTCTTC
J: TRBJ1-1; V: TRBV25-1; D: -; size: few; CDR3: CASSEGYGSMNTEAFF; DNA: TGTGCCAGCAGTGAAGGATACGGCTCCATGAACACTGAAGCTTTCTTT
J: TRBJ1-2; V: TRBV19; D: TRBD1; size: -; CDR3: CASSSDRGSYGYTF; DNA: TGTGCCAGTAGTTCGGACAGGGGGTCTTATGGCTACACCTTC
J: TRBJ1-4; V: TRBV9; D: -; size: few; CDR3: CASSADIATNEKLFF; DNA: TGTGCCAGCAGCGCGGACATTGCAACTAATGAAAAACTGTTTTTT
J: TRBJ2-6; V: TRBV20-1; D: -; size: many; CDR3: CSARDAGAGANVLTF; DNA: TGCAGTGCTAGAGATGCCGGGGCTGGGGCCAACGTCCTGACTTTC
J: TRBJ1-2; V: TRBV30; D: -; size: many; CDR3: CAWSVLHGYTF; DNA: TGTGCCTGGAGTGTACTCCATGGCTACACCTTC
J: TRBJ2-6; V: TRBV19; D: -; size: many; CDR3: CASSISVAGLSGGGANVLTF; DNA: TGTGCCAGTAGTATCTCTGTGGCAGGGTTAAGTGGTGGCGGGGCCAACGTCCTGACTTTC
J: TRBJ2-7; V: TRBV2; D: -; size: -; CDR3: CASSESGTGPYEQYF; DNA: TGCGCCAGCAGCGAGTCCGGCACAGGGCCCTACGAGCAGTACTTC
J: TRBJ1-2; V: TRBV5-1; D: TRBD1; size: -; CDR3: CASSPRAGQGSGYTF; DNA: TGCGCCAGCAGCCCCCGGGCGGGACAGGGCAGCGGCTACACCTTC
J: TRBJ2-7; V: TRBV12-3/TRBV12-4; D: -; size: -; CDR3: CASSPQEAHPEQYF; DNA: TGTGCCAGCAGCCCCCAAGAGGCTCACCCCGAGCAGTACTTC
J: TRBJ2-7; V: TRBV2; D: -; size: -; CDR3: CASGEYPGSYEQYF; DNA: TGTGCCAGCGGTGAATACCCAGGGAGCTACGAGCAGTACTTC
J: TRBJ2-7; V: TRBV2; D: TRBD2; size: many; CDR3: CASSLGRVPYEQYF; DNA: TGTGCCAGCAGTCTAGGGAGGGTACCCTACGAGCAGTACTTC
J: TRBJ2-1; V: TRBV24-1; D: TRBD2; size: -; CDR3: CATSFGGAPYNEQFF; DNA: TGTGCCACCTCATTCGGGGGGGCTCCCTACAATGAGCAGTTCTTC
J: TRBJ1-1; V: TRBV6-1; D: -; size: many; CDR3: CASIRDYNGAFF; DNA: TGTGCCAGCATACGAGACTACAACGGAGCTTTCTTT
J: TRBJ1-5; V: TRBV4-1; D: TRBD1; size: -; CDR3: CASSHDGTGNQPQHF; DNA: TGCGCCAGCAGCCATGATGGGACAGGGAATCAGCCCCAGCATTTT
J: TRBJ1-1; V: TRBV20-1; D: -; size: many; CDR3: CSASVTGNPEAFF; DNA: TGCAGTGCTAGTGTTACAGGGAACCCTGAAGCTTTCTTT
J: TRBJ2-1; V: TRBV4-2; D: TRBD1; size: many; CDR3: CASSQDRRYNEQFF; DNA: TGTGCCAGCAGCCAGGACAGGAGATACAATGAGCAGTTCTTC
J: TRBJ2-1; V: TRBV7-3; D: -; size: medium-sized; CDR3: CASSLSGGSSYNEQFF; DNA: TGTGCCAGCAGCTTAAGTGGCGGAAGCTCCTACAATGAGCAGTTCTTC
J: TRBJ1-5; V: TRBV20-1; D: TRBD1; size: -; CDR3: CSAPETGLNQPQHF; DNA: TGCAGTGCTCCGGAGACAGGGCTCAATCAGCCCCAGCATTTT
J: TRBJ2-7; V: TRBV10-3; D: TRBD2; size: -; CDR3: CAISESSGTRSYEQYF; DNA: TGTGCCATCAGTGAGTCATCGGGGACTAGATCCTACGAGCAGTACTTC
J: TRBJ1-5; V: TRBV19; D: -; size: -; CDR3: CASSMSPGGNQPQHF; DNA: TGTGCCAGTAGTATGTCCCCGGGGGGCAATCAGCCCCAGCATTTT
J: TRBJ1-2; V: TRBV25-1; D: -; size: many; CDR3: CASSPATGAGYGYTF; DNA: TGTGCCAGCAGTCCAGCGACAGGCGCCGGCTATGGCTACACCTTC
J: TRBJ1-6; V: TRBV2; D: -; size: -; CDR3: CASSDREGSPLHF; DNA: TGTGCCAGCAGTGACAGGGAGGGATCACCCCTCCACTTT
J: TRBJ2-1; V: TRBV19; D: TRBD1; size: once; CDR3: CASSIMGTGGDEQFF; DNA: TGTGCCAGTAGTATAATGGGGACAGGCGGGGATGAGCAGTTCTTC
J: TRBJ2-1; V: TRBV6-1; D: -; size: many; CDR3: CASSDRQSSDEQFF; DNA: TGTGCCAGCAGTGATAGGCAGTCGTCAGATGAGCAGTTCTTC
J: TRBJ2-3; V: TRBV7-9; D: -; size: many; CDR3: CASSLYAGRGLDTQYF; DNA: TGTGCCAGCAGCTTATACGCGGGCCGTGGGCTAGATACGCAGTATTTT
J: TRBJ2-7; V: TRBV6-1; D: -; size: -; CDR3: CASTRLGPYEQYF; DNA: TGTGCCAGCACGAGACTAGGCCCCTACGAGCAGTACTTC
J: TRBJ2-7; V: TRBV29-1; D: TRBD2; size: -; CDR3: CSVDGTSGVEQYF; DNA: TGCAGCGTAGACGGGACTAGCGGTGTGGAGCAGTACTTC
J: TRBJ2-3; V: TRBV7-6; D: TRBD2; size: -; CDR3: CASSVGGRALDTQYF; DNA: TGTGCCAGCAGCGTAGGAGGGAGGGCTTTAGATACGCAGTATTTT
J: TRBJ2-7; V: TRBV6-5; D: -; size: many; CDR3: CASSYRSSYEQYF; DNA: TGTGCCAGCAGTTATCGGTCTTCCTACGAGCAGTACTTC
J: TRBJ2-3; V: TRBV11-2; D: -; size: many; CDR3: CASSLEGALPDTQYF; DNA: TGTGCCAGCAGCTTAGAAGGAGCCTTGCCAGATACGCAGTATTTT
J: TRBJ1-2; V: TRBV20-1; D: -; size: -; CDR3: CSASGLYGYTF; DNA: TGCAGTGCCAGCGGACTGTATGGCTACACCTTC
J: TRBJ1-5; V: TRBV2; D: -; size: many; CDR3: CASSEDRPHANQPQHF; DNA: TGTGCCAGCAGCGAAGACAGGCCTCATGCCAATCAGCCCCAGCATTTT
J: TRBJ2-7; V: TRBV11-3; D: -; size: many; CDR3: CASSLEKGPGPYEQYF; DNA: TGTGCCAGCAGCTTAGAAAAGGGCCCGGGGCCCTACGAGCAGTACTTC
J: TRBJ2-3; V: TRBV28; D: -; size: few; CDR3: CASSPPGGTNTDTQYF; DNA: TGTGCCAGCAGTCCCCCCGGGGGGACAAACACAGATACGCAGTATTTT
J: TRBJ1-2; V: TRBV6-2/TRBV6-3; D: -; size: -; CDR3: CASSRMTSRQNYGYTF; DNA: TGTGCCAGCAGCCGGATGACTAGTCGGCAGAACTATGGCTACACCTTC
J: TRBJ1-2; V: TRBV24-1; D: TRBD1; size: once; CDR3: CATSPGQGATYYGYTF; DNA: TGTGCCACCAGTCCGGGACAGGGGGCGACTTACTATGGCTACACCTTC
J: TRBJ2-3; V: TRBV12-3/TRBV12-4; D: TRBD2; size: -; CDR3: CASSFSGGAGDTQYF; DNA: TGTGCCAGCAGCTTTAGCGGGGGGGCGGGCGATACGCAGTATTTT
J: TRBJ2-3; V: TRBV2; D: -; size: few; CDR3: CASRNRVIADTQYF; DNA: TGTGCCAGCAGGAACAGGGTGATTGCAGATACGCAGTATTTT